This T cell receptor (beta chain) was observed in a study of blood T cell repertoires in COVID-19. Overall study: In each case, the material was cDNA or gDNA derived from T cells, B-cell-depleted T cells, or PBMCs.

Sequenced by immunoSEQ multiplex PCR; TCRdb stores in-frame clones only, minus some. The sample includes under 300,000 clones, 60% to 75% of them seen just once. J gave up 4 bases and V 5 bases, and 4 bases lay outside the gene matches. Germline V lookup: CDR1 SGHAT, CDR2 FQDESV (reference sequence). The CDR3 has 13 amino acids. This TCR was sampled from a woman at least 80 years old with acute or convalescent COVID-19. What was sequenced was peripheral blood. This chain uses TRBV11-1 with TRBJ1-2; 7 nucleotides match TRBD1. CDR3 protein: CASSAYRGYGYTF. The DNA of the CDR3 is TGTGCCAGCAGCGCCTACAGGGGCTATGGCTACACCTTC.